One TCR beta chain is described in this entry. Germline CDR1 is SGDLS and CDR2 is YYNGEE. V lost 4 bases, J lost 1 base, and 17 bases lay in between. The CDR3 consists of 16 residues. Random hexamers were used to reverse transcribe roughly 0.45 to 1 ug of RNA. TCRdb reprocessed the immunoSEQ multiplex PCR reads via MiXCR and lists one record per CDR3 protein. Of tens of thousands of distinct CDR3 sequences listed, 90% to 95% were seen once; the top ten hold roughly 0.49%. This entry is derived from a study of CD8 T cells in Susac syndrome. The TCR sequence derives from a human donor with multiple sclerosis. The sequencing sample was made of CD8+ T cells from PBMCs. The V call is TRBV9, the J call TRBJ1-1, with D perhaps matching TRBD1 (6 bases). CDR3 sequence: CASSPSPGGANTEAFF. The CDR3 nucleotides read TGTGCCAGCAGCCCCTCCCCGGGGGGGGCGAACACTGAAGCTTTCTTT.